The clone carrying this T cell receptor beta chain appeared a single time. The authors loaded roughly 200 ng DNA, around 32,000 T cell genomes, into sorted-subset replicate PCRs. The repertoire was sequenced with immunoSEQ multiplex PCR; TCRdb's copy has only in-frame clones and lacks some. Of 2 million or so clones in the sample, approximately 95% were seen once. This record comes from a study of shared clonotypes between healthy human individuals. For the study at large: Per-donor plates numbered three CD4 naive, three CD4 memory, two CD8 naive and one CD8 memory.

V shed 7 bases and J 1 base; nucleotides not matched to a gene: 4. Germline assignment: CDR1 SNHLY and CDR2 FYNNEI. The CDR3 loop spans 14 amino acids. CD45RO negativity and positive selection for CCR7 defined naive CD8 cells, a population that excluded terminally differentiated effector memory CD45RA+ cells. The clonotype was recovered from a man aged 18 to 29 in good health. The sample taken for sequencing was naive CD8+ T cells sorted from blood. The chain links TRBV2 to TRBJ2-3, with TRBD2 matching over 8 bases. Written as DNA, the CDR3 is TGTGCCAGCACCCTAGCGGGCCGCACAGATACGCAGTATTTT. Its translation is CASTLAGRTDTQYF.